Listed below are T cell receptor beta chains from one sample, sequenced in a study of blood T cell repertoires in COVID-19. Clones were read by immunoSEQ multiplex PCR, and TCRdb kept only the in-frame ones, dropping some. This sample has about 120,000 clones, with about 85% found just once. Sequencing input: peripheral blood. These receptors were collected from an elderly man with active or convalescent COVID-19. Each CDR3 is given with its conserved first and last residue. Each record gives: clone size, D gene, V gene, J gene, CDR3 protein, CDR3 DNA. The D gene is left open where the match is weak. Size tells how often a clone was seen (once, few, many) or the class of an expanded clone, and some rows leave it out.

size: .; D: TRBD1; V: TRBV7-8; J: TRBJ1-2; CDR3: CASSSRETGDSFGYTF; DNA: TGTGCCAGCAGCTCTAGGGAAACAGGGGACTCCTTTGGCTACACCTTC
size: .; D: .; V: TRBV29-1; J: TRBJ1-1; CDR3: CSVVRAHAMNTEAFF; DNA: TGCAGCGTCGTGCGGGCTCACGCCATGAACACTGAAGCTTTCTTT
size: .; D: .; V: TRBV4-1; J: TRBJ1-3; CDR3: CASSQDQGSGNTIYF; DNA: TGCGCCAGCAGCCAAGACCAGGGGTCTGGAAACACCATATATTTT
size: .; D: .; V: TRBV18; J: TRBJ2-7; CDR3: CASSPISRGMYEQYF; DNA: TGTGCCAGCTCACCCATTTCAAGGGGTATGTACGAGCAGTACTTC
size: few; D: TRBD2; V: TRBV5-1; J: TRBJ2-2; CDR3: CASKEAGENTGELFF; DNA: TGCGCCAGCAAAGAGGCGGGGGAGAACACCGGGGAGCTGTTTTTT
size: .; D: TRBD2; V: TRBV4-2; J: TRBJ2-3; CDR3: CASSLSGGARRTDTQYF; DNA: TGTGCCAGCAGCCTTAGCGGGGGGGCCCGTCGAACAGATACGCAGTATTTT
size: once; D: TRBD1; V: TRBV7-9; J: TRBJ1-1; CDR3: CASSQPYRGKNTEAFF; DNA: TGTGCCAGCAGCCAACCATACAGGGGTAAGAACACTGAAGCTTTCTTT
size: .; D: TRBD2; V: TRBV6-4; J: TRBJ2-3; CDR3: CASSDGAGEGDTQYF; DNA: TGTGCCAGCAGTGACGGAGCGGGAGAAGGAGATACGCAGTATTTT
size: .; D: TRBD1; V: TRBV5-1; J: TRBJ2-7; CDR3: CASSISGTGSYEQYF; DNA: TGCGCCAGCAGCATCTCCGGGACAGGGTCCTACGAGCAGTACTTC
size: .; D: .; V: TRBV10-3; J: TRBJ1-2; CDR3: CAISESRDGYTF; DNA: TGTGCCATCAGTGAGTCGAGGGATGGCTACACCTTC
size: .; D: TRBD2; V: TRBV6-2/TRBV6-3; J: TRBJ2-7; CDR3: CASSYGLAGGPSDEQYF; DNA: TGTGCCAGCAGTTACGGGCTAGCGGGAGGGCCAAGTGACGAGCAGTACTTC
size: .; D: TRBD2; V: TRBV10-3; J: TRBJ2-1; CDR3: CAISESNGGAYNEQFF; DNA: TGTGCCATCAGTGAGTCAAACGGGGGGGCCTACAATGAGCAGTTCTTC
size: .; D: .; V: TRBV14; J: TRBJ1-4; CDR3: CASSQRGAREKLFF; DNA: TGTGCCAGCAGCCAACGGGGGGCGCGGGAAAAACTGTTTTTT
size: few; D: TRBD2; V: TRBV27; J: TRBJ2-6; CDR3: CASRLTSGIEPSSGANVLTF; DNA: TGTGCCAGCCGTTTGACTAGCGGGATTGAACCGAGCTCTGGGGCCAACGTCCTGACTTTC
size: .; D: TRBD2; V: TRBV6-1; J: TRBJ2-1; CDR3: CASSEKRGLADYNEQFF; DNA: TGTGCCAGCAGTGAAAAAAGGGGACTAGCAGATTACAATGAGCAGTTCTTC
size: .; D: TRBD2; V: TRBV19; J: TRBJ2-1; CDR3: CASSISGAYNEQFF; DNA: TGTGCCAGTAGTATCAGCGGGGCCTACAATGAGCAGTTCTTC
size: .; D: TRBD1; V: TRBV18; J: TRBJ2-7; CDR3: CASSPQQGASYEQYF; DNA: TGTGCCAGCTCCCCGCAACAGGGGGCCTCCTACGAGCAGTACTTC
size: few; D: .; V: TRBV7-6; J: TRBJ1-1; CDR3: CASSLVLRGNTEAFF; DNA: TGTGCCAGCAGCTTAGTTCTCCGGGGGAACACTGAAGCTTTCTTT
size: once; D: TRBD1; V: TRBV11-2; J: TRBJ1-2; CDR3: CASSPRQGAHWNDGYTF; DNA: TGTGCCAGCAGCCCTAGACAGGGGGCGCATTGGAACGATGGCTACACCTTC
size: .; D: .; V: TRBV6-2/TRBV6-3; J: TRBJ2-7; CDR3: CASSYSTYEQYF; DNA: TGTGCCAGCAGTTACTCTACCTACGAGCAGTACTTC